A single sample gave rise to the 14 T cell receptor beta chains below, sequenced in a study of cytomegalovirus exposure and HLA in healthy donors. Use of 60 Vbeta and 13 Jbeta primers characterized the PCR. The protocol was immunoSEQ multiplex PCR, while the TCRdb copy is restricted to in-frame clones and leaves out a portion. The sample records about 200,000 clones, around 83% being singletons. Material: PBMCs. These receptors were collected from a woman aged 40 to 50 in good health and CMV-seronegative.

The V call is TRBV2, the J call TRBJ1-2, with TRBD1 identical over 9 bases. With V trimmed by 7 bases and J by 8 bases, 8 bases remained unmatched. Germline CDR1 reads SNHLY; CDR2 reads FYNNEI. This CDR3 has 13 amino acids. Here the CDR3 DNA reads TGTGCCAGCACCATGGACAGGGGACGGGGCTACACCTTC. Residues: CASTMDRGRGYTF.

This sequence joins TRBV7-8 and TRBJ1-1; 8 bases agree with TRBD1. This CDR3 is 15 amino acids long. With 5 bases clipped from V and 5 bases from J, the junction kept 10 bases outside the gene matches. CDR1 is SGHVS and CDR2 is FQNEAQ in the germline V gene. In DNA form, the CDR3 reads TGTGCCAGCAGCCCTCCGACAGGGGAGGCGACTGAAGCTTTCTTT. Its translation is CASSPPTGEATEAFF. Full variable domain (remainder filled in from reference TRBV7-8 and TRBJ1-1): GAGVSQSPRYKVAKRGQDVALRCDPISGHVSLFWYQQALGQGPEFLTYFQNEAQLDKSGLPSDRFFAERPEGSVSTLKIQRTQQEDSAVYLCASSPPTGEATEAFFGQGTRLTVV.

This chain uses TRBV2 with TRBJ2-1; TRBD1 matches 9 bases. The ends lost 3 bases at V and 2 bases at J; junction bases unmatched: 2. CDR1 SNHLY and CDR2 FYNNEI come from the germline V gene. This CDR3 comprises 15 residues. CDR3 sequence reads: CASSEGTGTYNEQFF. CDR3 bases: TGTGCCAGCAGTGAGGGGACAGGGACCTACAATGAGCAGTTCTTC.

CDR3 protein: CARGATTEAFF. The CDR3 DNA is TGTGCCCGGGGGGCTACCACTGAAGCTTTCTTT. The chain is built from TRBV30 and TRBJ1-1; the D gene is possibly TRBD1 (6 bases). With 8 bases removed from V and 4 bases from J, the gap between germline ends came to 11 bases. The CDR3 is 11 residues long. CDR1 GTSNPN and CDR2 SVGIG come from the germline V gene (reference sequence).

This clone was found a few times. This chain uses TRBV5-1 with TRBJ2-7, with 14 bases matching TRBD2. J was trimmed by 4 bases and V by 4 bases; bases with no gene match: 7. CDR3 size: 16 residues. The germline V gene encodes CDR1 SGHRS and CDR2 YFSETQ. CDR3 sequence (DNA): TGCGCCAGCAGCCCCGGACTAGCGGGAGGCCCGTACGAGCAGTACTTC. Translated, it gives CASSPGLAGGPYEQYF.

The V call is TRBV6-1, the J call TRBJ2-3, with D possibly matching TRBD1 (5 bases). Germline CDR1 is MNHNS and CDR2 is SASEGT. The CDR3 loop spans 14 amino acids. The V gene lost 6 bases and the J gene lost 0 bases, with 10 bases spanning the gap. The CDR3 region is CASSRTSSTDTQYF. The CDR3 nucleotides read TGTGCCAGCAGCCGGACATCTAGCACAGATACGCAGTATTTT.

There are a few counts of this clone. This chain joins TRBV28 and TRBJ1-6, with TRBD1 identical over 7 bases. The CDR3 is 13 residues long. Germline V CDR1 and CDR2: MDHEN, SYDVKM. Unmatched junction bases numbered 3, after V lost 9 bases and J lost 4 bases. In nucleotides, the CDR3 is TGTGCCAGTGGGGGACAGTATAATTCACCCCTCCACTTT. Its protein product is CASGGQYNSPLHF. Combining the CDR3 with reference TRBV28 and TRBJ1-6 gives the whole variable domain DVKVTQSSRYLVKRTGEKVFLECVQDMDHENMFWYRQDPGLGLRLIYFSYDVKMKEKGDIPEGYSVSREKKERFSLILESASTNQTSMYLCASGGQYNSPLHFGNGTRLTVT.

The V gene is TRBV27, the J gene TRBJ2-7; D remains unclear. The V gene's germline CDR1 is MNHEY and CDR2 SMNVEV (reference sequence). The germline V and J ends were trimmed by 0 bases and 3 bases, with 6 bases remaining between them. This CDR3 is 13 amino acids long. The CDR3 loop is CASSLSYSYEQYF. The CDR3 DNA sequence: TGTGCCAGCAGTTTATCGTACAGCTACGAGCAGTACTTC.

The chain is built from TRBV9 and TRBJ2-2, with 7 bases fitting TRBD2. The V segment lost 2 bases and the J segment 4 bases; nucleotides outside the gene matches: 8. The CDR3 is 16 amino acids. CDR1 and CDR2 (germline): SGDLS, YYNGEE. The DNA of the CDR3 is TGTGCCAGCAGCGTTGGTCTAGCGGTACGCACCGGGGAGCTGTTTTTT. Protein sequence: CASSVGLAVRTGELFF.

V usage is TRBV27 and J usage is TRBJ1-1; D uncertain. CDR3 length: 14 residues. V gave up 2 bases and J gave up 6 bases, with 13 bases separating them. CDR1 MNHEY and CDR2 SMNVEV come from the germline V gene (reference sequence). CDR3 residues: CASSLVPGVAEAFF. Written as DNA, the CDR3 is TGTGCCAGCAGTTTAGTGCCCGGGGTGGCTGAAGCTTTCTTT.

V usage is TRBV7-2 and J usage is TRBJ2-7; 10 nucleotides align to TRBD1. With V trimmed by 6 bases and J by 2 bases, 10 bases remained unmatched. This CDR3 contains 16 residues. Germline lookup yields CDR1 SGHTA and CDR2 FQGNSA. The CDR3 nucleotides are TGTGCCAGCAGTCCTACCGGGACAGGGGTTACCTACGAGCAGTACTTC. Translated: CASSPTGTGVTYEQYF.

This chain uses TRBV10-1 with TRBJ1-1; tentatively, D is TRBD1 (6 bases). Per the germline V gene, CDR1 is WNHNN and CDR2 is SYGVQD (reference sequence). The CDR3 is 15 amino acids. Trimming took off 4 bases at V and 1 base at J, with 13 bases between the two ends. The CDR3, as DNA: TGCGCCAGCAGTGGGGGGGGCCCCCCGAACACTGAAGCTTTCTTT. The encoded protein is CASSGGGPPNTEAFF.

This sequence joins TRBV29-1 and TRBJ2-2; 9 bases are shared with TRBD2. Germline loops: CDR1 SQVTM, CDR2 ANQGSEA. CDR3 length equals 14 residues. V dropped 7 bases and J dropped 4; count of bases not matched to a gene: 7. The CDR3 DNA follows: TGCAGCGCCGATAGCGGGAGATTCACCGGGGAGCTGTTTTTT. Residues: CSADSGRFTGELFF.

The chain combines TRBV5-6 with TRBJ1-5, with TRBD1 matching over 7 bases. The CDR3 runs 14 residues. The J segment lost 6 bases and the V segment lost 0 bases, leaving 3 bases of the junction unmatched. Germline V gene lookup returns CDR1 SGHDT and CDR2 YYEEEE. CDR3 sequence reads: CASSLGQGGQPQHF. The CDR3 DNA reads as TGTGCCAGCAGCTTGGGACAGGGCGGTCAGCCCCAGCATTTT.